These T cell receptor beta chains were read from a single sample in a study of CD8+ T cells in alopecia areata. Repertoires were generated with immunoSEQ multiplex PCR, while TCRdb's copy carries only in-frame clones and drops some. The table includes 210,000 or so clones, 66% detected once. Sequencing used CD4+ T cells sorted from blood, obtained around week 44, from a patient treated with tofacitinib. These receptors all stem from a human donor with alopecia areata. The CDR3 runs from the conserved cysteine through the conserved F or W. The order of the fields is D gene, V gene, clone size, J gene, CDR3 DNA, CDR3 protein. The D gene is left open where the match is weak. Size values are once, few and many counts, or a class for expanded clones, and some rows have none.

NA	TRBV5-1	NA	TRBJ2-1	TGCGCCAGCAGCTTGTCAGGGTACAATGAGCAGTTCTTC	CASSLSGYNEQFF
NA	TRBV11-2	NA	TRBJ2-7	TGTGCCAGCAGCTTCGGCTCAAGGACGGACTCCTACGAGCAGTACTTC	CASSFGSRTDSYEQYF
NA	TRBV5-1	NA	TRBJ2-6	TGCGCCAGCAGCCCGGACTCTGGGGCCAACGTCCTGACTTTC	CASSPDSGANVLTF
NA	TRBV7-9	NA	TRBJ1-6	TGTGCCAGCAGCTTATCAGGGGCGAGTTCACCCCTCCACTTT	CASSLSGASSPLHF
NA	TRBV5-1	NA	TRBJ2-2	TGCGCCAGCAGCACGGACATAGGGGCCGGGGAGCTGTTTTTT	CASSTDIGAGELFF
NA	TRBV9	once	TRBJ2-3	TGTGCCAGCAGCGTTGGTCCAGCCACAGATACGCAGTATTTT	CASSVGPATDTQYF
NA	TRBV11-2	NA	TRBJ1-4	TGTGCCAGCAGCCCCGTTAGGGGGACTAATGAAAAACTGTTTTTT	CASSPVRGTNEKLFF
TRBD1	TRBV29-1	NA	TRBJ2-2	TGCAGCGTTGCAGAAGGGGGCAGAAACACCGGGGAGCTGTTTTTT	CSVAEGGRNTGELFF
TRBD1	TRBV5-6	NA	TRBJ1-5	TGTGCCAGCAGCTCTTGGGACAGGGATGTGAATCAGCCCCAGCATTTT	CASSSWDRDVNQPQHF
TRBD2	TRBV29-1	NA	TRBJ2-7	TGCAGCGTTGAATCTAGCGGGGGCTACGAGCAGTACTTC	CSVESSGGYEQYF
TRBD1	TRBV5-1	once	TRBJ2-1	TGCGCCAGCAGCTTGGAGACAGGGGGCTCCTACAATGAGCAGTTCTTC	CASSLETGGSYNEQFF
NA	TRBV28	many	TRBJ2-6	TGTGCCAGCAGTTTACGCCCCTTGAACGTCCTGACTTTC	CASSLRPLNVLTF
NA	TRBV6-5	NA	TRBJ2-3	TGTGCCAGCAGTTACTCCCCAGGAGATACGCAGTATTTT	CASSYSPGDTQYF
NA	TRBV25-1	NA	TRBJ1-4	TGTGCCAGCAGTGGGATGACGGGGAATGAAAAACTGTTTTTT	CASSGMTGNEKLFF
NA	TRBV7-2	NA	TRBJ1-5	TGTGCCAGCAGCCTCAGATATAGCAATCAGCCCCAGCATTTT	CASSLRYSNQPQHF
TRBD1	TRBV2	NA	TRBJ2-5	TGTGCCAGCAGGGAAGACAGGGTCTCCGCCTCGGAGACCCAGTACTTC	CASREDRVSASETQYF
TRBD1	TRBV4-3	NA	TRBJ1-2	TGCGCCAGCAGCCAGGGGACAGGGGAGCCCTATGGCTACACCTTC	CASSQGTGEPYGYTF
NA	TRBV7-2	NA	TRBJ2-5	TGTGCCAGCAGCCTAGGGGGGTTGGAGACCCAGTACTTC	CASSLGGLETQYF
NA	TRBV29-1	NA	TRBJ2-7	TGCAGCGTTGAGGCACAGGGGGGGTACGAGCAGTACTTC	CSVEAQGGYEQYF
NA	TRBV5-6	NA	TRBJ1-5	TGTGCCAGCAGCTCGGGGGTAATAGCCGGCAATCAGCCCCAGCATTTT	CASSSGVIAGNQPQHF
NA	TRBV19	NA	TRBJ1-5	TGTGCCAGTTCAGACACCGGCGGGAGCAATCAGCCCCAGCATTTT	CASSDTGGSNQPQHF
NA	TRBV5-1	NA	TRBJ2-5	TGCGCCAGCAGCTTGGGGACTCCTGGTCGCGAGACCCAGTACTTC	CASSLGTPGRETQYF
NA	TRBV5-5	NA	TRBJ1-5	TGTGCCAGCAGCAGCTTGGGAGGGGAAAGCAATCAGCCCCAGCATTTT	CASSSLGGESNQPQHF
TRBD1	TRBV29-1	NA	TRBJ1-4	TGCAGCGTTGTTTGGGACAGTAATGAAAAACTGTTTTTT	CSVVWDSNEKLFF
TRBD1	TRBV7-2	once	TRBJ1-4	TGTGCCAGCAGCTCCAGGACAGGGAGGGAAAAACTGTTTTTT	CASSSRTGREKLFF
TRBD1	TRBV30	NA	TRBJ2-7	TGTGCCTGGAGTGTACTAGGACAGGGGTACGAGCAGTACTTC	CAWSVLGQGYEQYF
NA	TRBV29-1	NA	TRBJ2-3	TGCAGCGTTGAAGCCCCTATCCGTACGCAGTATTTT	CSVEAPIRTQYF
TRBD1	TRBV23-1	NA	TRBJ1-4	TGCGCCAGCAGTCAGTCCGGGACAGGGGGCGCATCGACTAATGAAAAACTGTTTTTT	CASSQSGTGGASTNEKLFF
NA	TRBV25-1	NA	TRBJ1-2	TGTGCCAGCAGCCCAGGGAGCCAATATGGCTACACCTTC	CASSPGSQYGYTF
NA	TRBV29-1	NA	TRBJ2-7	TGCAGCGTCCGGGACTCAAACTACGAGCAGTACTTC	CSVRDSNYEQYF
NA	TRBV30	NA	TRBJ2-3	TGTGCCTGGAGTATGCAGGCAGGCGGAGATACGCAGTATTTT	CAWSMQAGGDTQYF
NA	TRBV5-1	few	TRBJ2-7	TGCGCCAGCAGCTACGGCGGGGGCTTCACCTACGAGCAGTACTTC	CASSYGGGFTYEQYF
NA	TRBV4-1	NA	TRBJ1-4	TGCGCCAGCAGCCAGGGTCTGGCTAATGAAAAACTGTTTTTT	CASSQGLANEKLFF
TRBD1	TRBV6-5	NA	TRBJ1-1	TGTGCCAGCAGACAAAACAGGGGTACAACTTTCTTT	CASRQNRGTTFF
NA	TRBV6-5	NA	TRBJ1-1	TGTGCCAGCAGTTACTCGTCGGCGGACACTGAAGCTTTCTTT	CASSYSSADTEAFF
NA	TRBV7-3	NA	TRBJ1-1	TGTGCCAGCAGCTTTCAGCTGAACACTGAAGCTTTCTTT	CASSFQLNTEAFF
TRBD1	TRBV5-6	once	TRBJ1-6	TGTGCCAGCAGCGAGGACAGGGGGAATTCACCCCTCCACTTT	CASSEDRGNSPLHF
NA	TRBV29-1	NA	TRBJ1-1	TGCAGCGCTGGAGGGGGGGAGTCGTTTTCTGAAGCTTTCTTT	CSAGGGESFSEAFF
TRBD1	TRBV30	NA	TRBJ1-1	TGTGCCTGGAGTGTACATCTTTCAGGGGGAGTTACTGAAGCTTTCTTT	CAWSVHLSGGVTEAFF
NA	TRBV15	once	TRBJ2-3	TGTGCCACCAGCAGGGGGGACACAGATACGCAGTATTTT	CATSRGDTDTQYF
TRBD1	TRBV7-2	NA	TRBJ2-2	TGTGCCAGCAGCTCCAGGACAGGGCTTGGCGGGGAGCTGTTTTTT	CASSSRTGLGGELFF
NA	TRBV10-3	NA	TRBJ2-5	TGTGCCATCAGGGACAAAGAGACCCAGTACTTC	CAIRDKETQYF
NA	TRBV4-3	NA	TRBJ1-2	TGCGCCAGCAGCCATTCCTCTCAGGAGAACTATGGCTACACCTTC	CASSHSSQENYGYTF
NA	TRBV13	NA	TRBJ1-5	TGTGCCAGCAGCTCCTCCAGTTCCTCGACAGGCAGGGCACCCCAGCATTTT	CASSSSSSSTGRAPQHF
NA	TRBV30	NA	TRBJ2-1	TGTGCCTGGAGTACCCTCAGGGGCTCCAATGAGCAGTTCTTC	CAWSTLRGSNEQFF
TRBD1	TRBV5-6	NA	TRBJ2-1	TGTGCCAGCAGCCACACGGGACAGGGAGAGTTCTTC	CASSHTGQGEFF
TRBD2	TRBV29-1	NA	TRBJ2-5	TGCAGCGTTGGCGGCGGGGGAGTTGAACTCTTTCAAGAGACCCAGTACTTC	CSVGGGGVELFQETQYF
TRBD1	TRBV7-2	many	TRBJ2-3	TGTGCCAGCAGCCAAAACAGGGGGCGCACAGATACGCAGTATTTT	CASSQNRGRTDTQYF
TRBD1	TRBV15	NA	TRBJ2-1	TGTGCCACCAGCAGAGATTCAGGGGGCGGTTTCAATGAGCAGTTCTTC	CATSRDSGGGFNEQFF
NA	TRBV7-2	few	TRBJ2-2	TGTGCCAGCAGCTTATTTCCCAACACCGGGGAGCTGTTTTTT	CASSLFPNTGELFF
NA	TRBV30	NA	TRBJ1-1	TGTGCCTGGAACTTGAGAAACACTGAAGCTTTCTTT	CAWNLRNTEAFF
NA	TRBV6-5	NA	TRBJ1-6	TGTGCCAGCAGCCCCAGAGATTCACCCCTCCACTTT	CASSPRDSPLHF
NA	TRBV7-8	few	TRBJ2-7	TGTGCCAGCAGCTTAGCTTCGGGGTCGGGCTACGAGCAGTACTTC	CASSLASGSGYEQYF